These 29 T cell receptor beta chains originate from one sample sequenced in a study of post-analysis software for immune sequencing data. Findings and caveats of the study: Four or five TRBV segments, TRBV5-6, TRBV5-1 and TRBV20-1 among them, were found more frequent in patients than controls.

Unique molecular identifiers tagged the TCR beta cDNA libraries. TCRdb reprocessed the PCR reads via MiXCR and lists one record per CDR3 protein. The sample includes more than 500,000 distinct CDR3 sequences, 34% of them seen just once. No antigens are known for them. Material: blood. The receptors originated from a girl between 2 and 17 years old with multiple sclerosis.

This chain connects TRBV6-4 to TRBJ2-2, with TRBD2 identical over 8 bases. The CDR3 extends over 17 amino acids. Germline lookup yields CDR1 MRHNA and CDR2 SNTAGT. The V segment lost 2 bases and the J segment 3 bases; nucleotides outside the gene matches: 8. The CDR3 region has the DNA TGTGCCAGCAGTGACAGTGAACTAGCGGTGGACACCGGGGAGCTGTTTTTT. Translated, it gives CASSDSELAVDTGELFF.

The V call is TRBV5-1, the J call TRBJ1-4; TRBD1 is a possible D gene (5 bases). This CDR3 has 12 residues. V was cut by 0 bases and J by 10 bases, with 7 bases left in between. The V gene's germline CDR1 is SGHRS and CDR2 YFSETQ. The CDR3 DNA follows: TGCGCCAGCAGCTTGGACGGGGGAAAACTGTTTTTT. As protein: CASSLDGGKLFF.

The chain carries TRBV5-1 and TRBJ2-3; TRBD2 is a possible D gene (5 bases). This CDR3 has 15 residues. The germline V gene encodes CDR1 SGHRS and CDR2 YFSETQ. V shed 4 bases and J shed 2 bases, with 14 bases lying between them. CDR3 in amino acids: CASSAEEDFTDTQYF. The CDR3 bases are TGCGCCAGCAGCGCGGAGGAAGATTTCACAGATACGCAGTATTTT. The full variable domain, rest sourced from reference TRBV5-1 and TRBJ2-3, is KAGVTQTPRYLIKTRGQQVTLSCSPISGHRSVSWYQQTPGQGLQFLFEYFSETQRNKGNFPGRFSGRQFSNSRSEMNVSTLELGDSALYLCASSAEEDFTDTQYFGPGTRLTVL.

The chain couples TRBV27 to TRBJ1-2; 9 bases align to TRBD1. Germline lookup yields CDR1 MNHEY and CDR2 SMNVEV (reference sequence). V trimming: 6 bases; J trimming: 3 bases; junction bases outside the gene matches: 11. This CDR3 region has 16 residues. The CDR3 loop is CASSRDPRDRDYGYTF. CDR3 bases: TGTGCCAGCAGCAGGGATCCCCGGGACAGGGACTATGGCTACACCTTC.

For this clonotype: Since a much larger clone is just one base distant, this may be a read error. The chain links TRBV29-1 to TRBJ2-3; 7 bases align to TRBD1. Germline assignment: CDR1 SQVTM and CDR2 ANQGSEA. V dropped 6 bases and J dropped 2; count of bases not matched to a gene: 8. The CDR3 has 14 amino acids. The CDR3 region has the DNA TGCAGCGTCCTAGACAGGGCCCTCACAGATACGCAGTATTTT. Residues: CSVLDRALTDTQYF.

In this sample, this clonotype turned up a few times. The CDR3 DNA reads as TGTGCCAGCAGCTTCTCCCCTTCAGGCTCCGATTCCTATGGCTACACCTTC. Amino acids: CASSFSPSGSDSYGYTF. This chain connects TRBV9 to TRBJ1-2; D uncertain. The CDR3 totals 17 residues. Trimming left V 4 bases short and J 4 bases short, with 23 bases between. Germline V gives CDR1 SGDLS, CDR2 YYNGEE.

The CDR3, as DNA: TGTGCCAGCAGTGTGGAATTCTCTGGGGCCAACGTCCTGACTTTC. Amino acid sequence: CASSVEFSGANVLTF. V and J are TRBV6-4 and TRBJ2-6, with D unresolved. This CDR3 region has 15 residues. Trimming stripped 4 bases from V and 0 bases from J, with 7 bases between. Germline V gene lookup returns CDR1 MRHNA and CDR2 SNTAGT.

The V and J genes are TRBV11-2 and TRBJ2-5, with D unclear. The J call is uncertain, as TRBJ2-7 better fits the DNA end. Germline CDR1 SGHAT, CDR2 FQNNGV. CDR3 size: 14 residues. The CDR3 sequence: CASSLVRSPYEQYF. The CDR3 nucleotides read TGTGCCAGCAGCTTAGTTCGCTCTCCCTACGAGCAGTACTTC.

This chain uses TRBV20-1 with TRBJ1-5, with no clear D. This CDR3 comprises 18 residues. Deletions cut 0 bases from V and 0 bases from J, with 18 bases between. Germline loops: CDR1 DFQATT, CDR2 SNEGSKA (reference sequence). Here the CDR3 reads CSARDGGTGKSSNQPQHF. CDR3 DNA sequence: TGCAGTGCTAGAGATGGTGGTACGGGGAAATCTAGCAATCAGCCCCAGCATTTT.

This clonotype was found many times. The rearrangement uses TRBV20-1 and TRBJ2-7, with TRBD1 matching over 10 bases. Germline CDR1 and CDR2: DFQATT and SNEGSKA (reference sequence). V shed 0 bases and J 2 bases; nucleotides not matched to a gene: 10. This CDR3 is built from 17 residues. CDR3 bases: TGCAGTGCTAGAGATTTGGGTCAGACAGGGGGCACCTACGAGCAGTACTTC. It translates to CSARDLGQTGGTYEQYF.

The genes are TRBV6-5 and TRBJ2-7; 7 bases agree with TRBD2. The J call may not be correct, given that the DNA end is closer to TRBJ2-5. The CDR3 sequence is 14 residues long. Germline lookup yields CDR1 MNHEY and CDR2 SVGAGI. CDR3 loop: CASSDTGGWETQYF. CDR3 bases: TGTGCCAGCAGTGATACGGGGGGTTGGGAGACCCAGTACTTC.

The J gene is TRBJ2-5, the V gene TRBV18, with D unresolved. The CDR3 length is 13 residues. V was trimmed by 8 bases and J by 1 base, leaving 11 bases between them. Germline-derived CDR1 and CDR2 are KGHSH and LQKENI. The CDR3 DNA is TGTGCCAGCATCCCAGGCGCCCAAGAGACCCAGTACTTC. The encoded protein is CASIPGAQETQYF.

This clonotype has at least ten counts. The chain uses TRBV20-1 and TRBJ2-4; a weak D match, TRBD2 (5 bases). Germline V CDR1 and CDR2: DFQATT, SNEGSKA (reference sequence). The CDR3 is 15 amino acids. Trimming took off 6 bases at V and 3 bases at J, with 18 bases between the two ends. The CDR3 sequence is CSALHPLALKNIQYF. The CDR3 region has the DNA TGCAGTGCCCTACACCCCCTAGCCCTCAAAAACATTCAGTACTTC.

There are a few counts of this clonotype. The genes are TRBV5-1 and TRBJ2-7, with a tentative D call TRBD1 (5 bases). The CDR3 is made up of 15 amino acids. The V gene lost 5 bases and the J gene lost 3 bases, with 18 bases spanning the gap. The germline V gene encodes CDR1 SGHRS and CDR2 YFSETQ. DNA of the CDR3: TGCGCCAGCAGTGTGGGGCAGGGCGAATTCTACGAGCAGTACTTC. It codes for CASSVGQGEFYEQYF.

CDR3 nucleotide sequence: TGCAGCGCCCGGACAGGGGATTCACCCCTCCACTTT. Protein product: CSARTGDSPLHF. This chain links TRBV29-1 with TRBJ1-6; 9 bases line up with TRBD1. Germline V gene sequence: CDR1 SQVTM, CDR2 ANQGSEA. The trim removed 7 bases at V and 8 bases at J, leaving 3 bases unmatched. The CDR3 has 12 residues.

This clonotype was observed at least ten times. The chain carries TRBV6-5 and TRBJ2-3; possible D gene TRBD1, 6 bases. Germline-derived CDR1 and CDR2 are MNHEY and SVGAGI. Trimming removed 4 bases at V and 5 bases at J, with 13 bases between. The CDR3 totals 14 residues. CDR3 in amino acids: CASSFLQGEDTQYF. In DNA, the CDR3 is TGTGCCAGCAGTTTTCTACAGGGAGAAGATACGCAGTATTTT.

The chain recombines TRBV7-9 with TRBJ1-2; D not certain. Trimming stripped 8 bases from V and 4 bases from J, with 17 bases between. This CDR3 region has 14 residues. Germline V gives CDR1 SEHNR, CDR2 FQNEAQ (reference sequence). Here the CDR3 reads CASARDPSGYGYTF. DNA of the CDR3: TGTGCCAGCGCCCGCGACCCCTCCGGCTATGGCTACACCTTC.

The chain is built from TRBV2 and TRBJ1-6; 7 positions agree with TRBD1. CDR3 length: 15 residues. Germline assignment: CDR1 SNHLY and CDR2 FYNNEI. Unmatched junction bases numbered 6, after V lost 2 bases and J lost 8 bases. Here the CDR3 reads CASSEIGGRDSPLHF. The CDR3, as DNA: TGTGCCAGCAGTGAAATAGGGGGCCGTGATTCACCCCTCCACTTT.

This clonotype has just a few counts. The chain combines TRBV25-1 with TRBJ2-5, with no clear D. V was clipped by 3 bases and J by 4 bases, with 12 bases between them. The CDR3 has 14 residues. Germline V lookup: CDR1 MGHDK, CDR2 SYGVNS. The CDR3 coding sequence is TGTGCCAGCAGTGACAGTAACTCCCGAGAGACCCAGTACTTC. It specifies CASSDSNSRETQYF.

The chain uses TRBV18 and TRBJ2-5; D perhaps matches TRBD2 (5 bases). The closer fit of TRBJ2-7 to the DNA end suggests the J call may be wrong. This CDR3 contains 16 residues. The germline gives CDR1 KGHSH, CDR2 LQKENI. CDR3 sequence reads: CASSPFRDPSVDEQYF. In DNA, the CDR3 is TGTGCCAGCTCACCATTCCGGGATCCATCGGTGGACGAGCAGTACTTC.

This chain links TRBV10-3 with TRBJ1-4; the D gene is possibly TRBD1 (6 bases). The CDR3 loop spans 14 amino acids. Trimming took off 10 bases at V and 7 bases at J, with 19 bases between the two ends. In germline, CDR1 is ENHRY, CDR2 SYGVKD. Here the CDR3 DNA reads TGTGCCACCAGCCAGGGGAGGTCGGGTGAAAAACTGTTTTTT. This encodes CATSQGRSGEKLFF.

The CDR3 bases are TGCAGTGCTAGCCTACCGAAGGGGGCCCAGCCCCAGCATTTT. Translated, it gives CSASLPKGAQPQHF. The chain combines TRBV20-1 with TRBJ1-5; 7 positions match TRBD1. Trimming at V came to 3 bases and at J to 7 bases, leaving 9 bases not matched to a gene. Germline V gives CDR1 DFQATT, CDR2 SNEGSKA (reference sequence). The CDR3 consists of 14 residues.

The table lists this clonotype with a few counts. The chain is built from TRBV7-2 and TRBJ2-7; D may be TRBD1 (6 bases). The CDR3 is made up of 14 amino acids. The V gene's germline CDR1 is SGHTA and CDR2 FQGNSA. The V gene lost 5 bases and the J gene lost 3 bases, with 14 bases spanning the gap. CDR3 region: CASSPWTEYYEQYF. CDR3 in DNA: TGTGCCAGCAGCCCTTGGACAGAGTACTACGAGCAGTACTTC.

The chain recombines TRBV2 with TRBJ1-2; 7 positions agree with TRBD1. V trimming: 0 bases; J trimming: 4 bases; junction bases outside the gene matches: 5. The germline V gene has CDR1 SNHLY and CDR2 FYNNEI. The CDR3 loop spans 15 amino acids. The CDR3 DNA reads TGTGCCAGCAGTGAAGCGACAGGGAGCTTCTATGGCTACACCTTC. Protein sequence: CASSEATGSFYGYTF.

The CDR3 sequence: CASSQGNPPFFYGYTF. In nucleotides, the CDR3 is TGCGCCAGCAGCCAAGGGAACCCACCCTTTTTCTATGGCTACACCTTC. The chain uses TRBV4-1 and TRBJ1-2; D ambiguous. The CDR3 runs 16 residues. With 1 base removed from V and 4 bases from J, the gap between germline ends came to 16 bases. Germline lookup yields CDR1 MGHRA and CDR2 YSYEKL.

Only a few counts were recorded for this clonotype. J is TRBJ2-5 and V is TRBV20-1; 9 bases fit TRBD1. Gene TRBJ2-7 matches the end of the DNA better, so the J call may be wrong. The CDR3 is made up of 13 amino acids. Germline loops: CDR1 DFQATT, CDR2 SNEGSKA (reference sequence). The CDR3 bases are TGCAGTGCCGGGACAGGGAGCATCCGCGAGCAGTACTTC. This sequence encodes CSAGTGSIREQYF.

This clonotype was detected a few times. The V and J genes are TRBV5-1 and TRBJ1-4; no clear D. Per germline, CDR1 SGHRS and CDR2 YFSETQ. V was clipped by 6 bases and J by 5 bases, with 11 bases between them. The CDR3 length is 13 residues. CDR3 in amino acids: CASKFGENEKLFF. The CDR3 bases are TGCGCCAGCAAGTTCGGGGAAAATGAAAAACTGTTTTTT.

A remark on this clonotype: An end of the junction differs from the germline gene, which may be a read error. The chain employs TRBV3-1 and TRBJ2-5; TRBD2 is a possible D gene (6 bases). Looked up from germline, CDR1 is LGHDT and CDR2 is YNNKEL (reference sequence). The CDR3 is 15 amino acids. The DNA for the CDR3 is TGTGCCAGCAGCCAAGTAGGGACTGCCCGGGAGACCCAGTGCTTC. Translated: CASSQVGTARETQCF.

This clonotype has a handful of counts. The chain recombines TRBV7-2 with TRBJ1-2, with D possibly matching TRBD1 (5 bases). Germline V gene sequence: CDR1 SGHTA, CDR2 FQGNSA. V lost 5 bases and J 0 bases, leaving 13 bases between the germline ends. The CDR3 runs to 15 residues. The CDR3 spells CASSTGTVANYGYTF. CDR3 in DNA: TGTGCCAGCAGCACCGGGACCGTAGCTAACTATGGCTACACCTTC.